The 15 T cell receptor beta chains below all came from one sample that was sequenced in a study of molecular identifiers for immune sequencing clone quantification. TCRdb redid the calling of the PCR reads with MiXCR, one entry per CDR3 protein. The sample lists around 470,000 distinct CDR3 sequences; around 23% were seen once. The specimen sequenced was naive CD8+ T cells from blood, with Jurkat cell RNA spiked in. Subset defined: FACS-sorted CD8+CD4-CCR7+CD45RA+ naive T cells. These receptors all come from a human donor in good health. Some libraries in this study had Jurkat cell RNA spiked in.

This sequence joins TRBV9 and TRBJ2-5, with 8 bases matching TRBD1. Germline V lookup: CDR1 SGDLS, CDR2 YYNGEE. Unmatched junction bases numbered 0, after V lost 1 base and J lost 1 base. This CDR3 has 14 amino acids. The CDR3 loop reads CASSVTGGQETQYF. In DNA form, the CDR3 reads TGTGCCAGCAGCGTAACAGGGGGCCAAGAGACCCAGTACTTC.

A few counts support this clonotype. This rearrangement joins TRBV6-5 to TRBJ2-1; 8 bases line up with TRBD1. Trimming at V came to 9 bases and at J to 0 bases, leaving 7 bases not matched to a gene. Germline assignment: CDR1 MNHEY and CDR2 SVGAGI. The CDR3 totals 15 residues. The CDR3 region has the DNA TGTGCCAGTAAGACAGGGGCTTCCTCCTACAATGAGCAGTTCTTC. Protein: CASKTGASSYNEQFF.

This clonotype was seen a handful of times. This chain links TRBV30 with TRBJ2-7; the match to TRBD2 covers 11 bases. Germline-derived CDR1 and CDR2 are GTSNPN and SVGIG (reference sequence). After removal of 2 bases from V and 4 bases from J, the junction contained 1 base not matched to a gene. The CDR3 is made up of 13 amino acids. The CDR3 DNA sequence: TGTGCCTGGAGTTTAGCGGGAGGGTACGAGCAGTACTTC. Translated: CAWSLAGGYEQYF.

About this clonotype itself: Germline is not matched at one junction end, which may reflect a read error. This chain uses TRBV7-6 with TRBJ1-1; TRBD1 is a possible D gene (6 bases). Germline V gene sequence: CDR1 SGHVS, CDR2 FNYEAQ. This CDR3 comprises 15 residues. CDR3 protein: CAGSSADGTNTEAFF. DNA for the CDR3: TGTGCCGGCAGCTCCGCGGACGGGACAAACACTGAAGCTTTCTTT.

In its sample, this clonotype was seen a few times. The genes are TRBV20-1 and TRBJ2-5; no firm D call. V shed 0 bases and J shed 5 bases, with 7 bases lying between them. This CDR3 is built from 12 residues. From germline, CDR1 is DFQATT and CDR2 SNEGSKA (reference sequence). The CDR3 DNA is TGCAGTGCTAGAGATATGGGGGAGACCCAGTACTTC. Its translation: CSARDMGETQYF.

Points on this clonotype: Possible read error: a much larger clone is one base away. This chain uses TRBV29-1 with TRBJ2-3, with unresolved D. V was pared by 4 bases and J by 1 base, with 12 bases between. CDR3 size: 14 residues. Germline CDR1 and CDR2: SQVTM and ANQGSEA. The CDR3 DNA reads as TGCAGCGTTGTTGGGTGGCTCGGCACAGATACGCAGTATTTT. This encodes CSVVGWLGTDTQYF.

This clonotype turned up a few times. J is TRBJ2-5 and V is TRBV1; the tabulated D call, TRBD1, remains unverified against the DNA. TRBV1 is listed as a pseudogene. The CDR3 runs 14 residues. The CDR3 DNA sequence: TGCACCAGCAGCCAAGGGTACAGGGGAGAGACCCAGTACTTC. This gives the protein CTSSQGYRGETQYF.

The chain joins TRBV2 to TRBJ2-1, with 8 bases that match TRBD2. The CDR3 length is 15 residues. Germline assignment: CDR1 SNHLY and CDR2 FYNNEI. With V trimmed by 4 bases and J by 5 bases, 7 bases remained unmatched. CDR3 sequence: CASSGTSGDHNEQFF. The CDR3 region has the DNA TGTGCCAGCAGTGGTACTAGCGGAGACCACAATGAGCAGTTCTTC. The entire variable domain, with the rest obtained from reference TRBV2 and TRBJ2-1, is as follows: EPEVTQTPSHQVTQMGQEVILRCVPISNHLYFYWYRQILGQKVEFLVSFYNNEISEKSEIFDDQFSVERPDGSNFTLKIRSTKLEDSAMYFCASSGTSGDHNEQFFGPGTRLTVL.

This clonotype was counted between two and nine times. V usage is TRBV5-4 and J usage is TRBJ1-2; a weak D match, TRBD1 (5 bases). V shed 2 bases and J shed 5 bases, with 13 bases lying between them. CDR1 and CDR2 from the germline V gene are SGHNT and YYREEE (reference sequence). The CDR3 length is 14 residues. The CDR3 sequence is CASSFSGFGYGYTF. CDR3 coding DNA: TGTGCCAGCAGCTTTTCAGGGTTTGGATATGGCTACACCTTC.

This rearrangement joins TRBV4-3 to TRBJ1-2, with 11 nucleotides matching TRBD1. The CDR3 is 14 residues long. Germline CDR1 and CDR2: LGHNA and YSLEER. J was trimmed by 4 bases and V by 6 bases; bases with no gene match: 4. CDR3 sequence: CASSQDRGPYGYTF. CDR3 bases: TGCGCCAGCAGTCAGGACAGGGGGCCCTATGGCTACACCTTC.

This clonotype has at least ten counts. This chain connects TRBV7-9 to TRBJ2-7, with 8 bases lining up with TRBD2. The V gene's germline CDR1 is SEHNR and CDR2 FQNEAQ (reference sequence). The V gene end was trimmed by 5 bases and the J gene end by 4 bases; junction bases not matched to a gene: 7. The length of the CDR3 is 14 residues. Written as DNA, the CDR3 is TGTGCCAGCAGCAAACCGGGACTAGGGTACGAGCAGTACTTC. The encoded protein is CASSKPGLGYEQYF.

J is TRBJ2-2 and V is TRBV12-5; possible D gene TRBD2, 5 bases. The CDR3 is 12 residues long. Trimming took 4 bases from V and 9 from J, leaving 9 bases between them. Germline V gene sequence: CDR1 LGHNT, CDR2 FRNRAP. In DNA form, the CDR3 reads TGTGCTAGTGGTTCGGGATTTCGGGAGCTGTTTTTT. This encodes CASGSGFRELFF.

This clonotype was detected only a few times. The chain employs TRBV2 and TRBJ2-2; D gene uncertain. The CDR3 is 13 residues long. CDR1 and CDR2 (germline): SNHLY, FYNNEI. The V end was cut by 7 bases, the J end by 2 bases, with 8 bases between. The CDR3: CASTEANTGELFF. In nucleotides, the CDR3 is TGTGCCAGCACAGAGGCAAACACCGGGGAGCTGTTTTTT.

In this sample, this clonotype turned up a few times. The chain is built from TRBV5-1 and TRBJ1-5, with no clear D. V was clipped by 0 bases and J by 5 bases, with 12 bases between them. This CDR3 has 15 amino acids. Germline loops: CDR1 SGHRS, CDR2 YFSETQ. CDR3 protein: CASSLDAGAYQPQHF. CDR3 coding DNA: TGCGCCAGCAGCTTGGACGCGGGAGCATATCAGCCCCAGCATTTT.

The chain uses TRBV25-1 and TRBJ2-3; perhaps TRBD2 as D (7 bases). Germline V gene data show CDR1 as MGHDK and CDR2 as SYGVNS. V was cut by 5 bases and J by 0 bases, with 15 bases left in between. The CDR3 sequence is 16 residues long. The CDR3 DNA sequence: TGTGCCAGCAGTAAGGGCGGGGGCCCTAGCACAGATACGCAGTATTTT. Protein: CASSKGGGPSTDTQYF. Full variable domain (rest looked up from reference TRBV25-1 and TRBJ2-3): EADIYQTPRYLVIGTGKKITLECSQTMGHDKMYWYQQDPGMELHLIHYSYGVNSTEKGDLSSESTVSRIRTEHFPLTLESARPSHTSQYLCASSKGGGPSTDTQYFGPGTRLTVL.